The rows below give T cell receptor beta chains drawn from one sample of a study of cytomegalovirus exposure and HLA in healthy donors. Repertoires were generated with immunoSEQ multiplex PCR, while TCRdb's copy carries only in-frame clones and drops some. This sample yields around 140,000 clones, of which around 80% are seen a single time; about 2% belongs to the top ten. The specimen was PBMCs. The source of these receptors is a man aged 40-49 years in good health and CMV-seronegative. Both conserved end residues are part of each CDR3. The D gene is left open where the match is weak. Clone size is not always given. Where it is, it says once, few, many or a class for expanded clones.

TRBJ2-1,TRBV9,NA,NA,CASSVADGRDYNEQFF,TGTGCCAGCAGCGTAGCGGACGGGCGGGATTACAATGAGCAGTTCTTC
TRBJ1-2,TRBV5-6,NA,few,CASSWTSNYGYTF,TGTGCCAGCAGCTGGACATCTAACTATGGCTACACCTTC
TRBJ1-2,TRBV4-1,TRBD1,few,CASSAPTGGNYGYTF,TGCGCCAGCAGCGCTCCGACAGGGGGCAACTATGGCTACACCTTC
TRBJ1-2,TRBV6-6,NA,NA,CASSYSAGNGYTF,TGTGCCAGCAGTTACTCGGCGGGAAATGGCTACACCTTC
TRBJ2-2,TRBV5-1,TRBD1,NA,CASSYSGQGAWNTGELFF,TGCGCCAGCAGCTACTCCGGACAGGGGGCATGGAACACCGGGGAGCTGTTTTTT
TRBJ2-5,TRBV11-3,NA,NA,CASSLDAGQETQYF,TGTGCCAGCAGCTTAGATGCAGGACAAGAGACCCAGTACTTC
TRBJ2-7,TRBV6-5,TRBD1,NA,CASGLGGHEQYF,TGTGCCTCCGGGTTAGGGGGCCACGAGCAGTACTTC
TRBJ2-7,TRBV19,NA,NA,CASSTTPSYEQYF,TGTGCCAGTAGTACGACACCTTCCTACGAGCAGTACTTC
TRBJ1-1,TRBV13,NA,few,CASSSRGGGNTEAFF,TGTGCCAGCAGCTCGCGGGGAGGGGGGAACACTGAAGCTTTCTTT
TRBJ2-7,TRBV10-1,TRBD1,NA,CASSAGQGTYEQYF,TGCGCCAGCAGCGCGGGACAGGGGACCTACGAGCAGTACTTC
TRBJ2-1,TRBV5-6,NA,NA,CASQKTPGNEQFF,TGTGCCAGCCAGAAGACACCGGGGAATGAGCAGTTCTTC
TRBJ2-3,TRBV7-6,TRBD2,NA,CASSLDIGGPGLTTDTQYF,TGTGCCAGCAGCTTAGATATAGGAGGACCGGGACTAACCACAGATACGCAGTATTTT
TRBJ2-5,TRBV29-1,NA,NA,CSVDGGRITQETQYF,TGCAGCGTTGATGGCGGCCGGATTACCCAGGAGACCCAGTACTTC
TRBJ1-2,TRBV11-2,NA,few,CASSLDKGLPNYGYTF,TGTGCCAGCAGCTTAGATAAGGGGCTCCCTAACTATGGCTACACCTTC
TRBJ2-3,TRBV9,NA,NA,CASSVNRVADTQYF,TGTGCCAGCAGCGTCAACAGGGTAGCAGATACGCAGTATTTT
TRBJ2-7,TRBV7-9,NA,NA,CASSLAGAGEQYF,TGTGCCAGCAGCTTAGCTGGGGCCGGCGAGCAGTACTTC
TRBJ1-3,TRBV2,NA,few,CASSAGHSGNTIYF,TGTGCCAGCAGTGCGGGACACTCTGGAAACACCATATATTTT
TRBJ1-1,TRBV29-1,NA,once,CIFHNGGAPVPEAFF,TGCATTTTCCACAACGGAGGGGCGCCAGTTCCTGAAGCTTTCTTT
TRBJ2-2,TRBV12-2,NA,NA,CASRLTPGGSNTGELFF,TGTGCAAGTCGCTTAACTCCGGGTGGGTCGAACACCGGGGAGCTGTTTTTT
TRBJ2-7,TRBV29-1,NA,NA,CSGLGEYEQYF,TGCAGCGGCCTTGGGGAGTACGAGCAGTACTTC
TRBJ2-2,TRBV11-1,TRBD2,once,CASSLNPSGGAGELFF,TGTGCCAGCAGCTTAAATCCTAGCGGGGGGGCCGGGGAGCTGTTTTTT
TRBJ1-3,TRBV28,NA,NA,CASALGGGALTGNTIYF,TGTGCCAGCGCCCTGGGGGGGGGCGCGTTGACTGGAAACACCATATATTTT
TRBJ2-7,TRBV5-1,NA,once,CASSLRGGPNEQYF,TGCGCCAGCAGCTTACGTGGAGGGCCTAACGAGCAGTACTTC
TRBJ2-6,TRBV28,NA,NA,CASSNRFWTVVSGANVLTF,TGTGCCAGCAGCAATAGGTTCTGGACAGTAGTCTCTGGGGCCAACGTCCTGACTTTC
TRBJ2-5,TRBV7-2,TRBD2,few,CASSGTGGGGETQYF,TGTGCCAGCAGCGGCACGGGGGGCGGGGGGGAGACCCAGTACTTC
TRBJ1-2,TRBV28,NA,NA,CASRLSLERGGYGYTF,TGTGCCAGCAGACTTAGCCTCGAGCGAGGTGGCTATGGCTACACCTTC
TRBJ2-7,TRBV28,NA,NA,CASSLQGGDGEQYF,TGTGCCAGCAGTCTCCAGGGAGGCGATGGCGAGCAGTACTTC
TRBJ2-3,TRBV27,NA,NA,CASSLGLAPDTQYF,TGTGCCAGCAGTTTAGGGCTAGCCCCGGATACGCAGTATTTT
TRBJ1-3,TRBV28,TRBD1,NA,CASSIHPTGTGNTIYF,TGTGCCAGCAGTATCCACCCGACAGGGACAGGAAACACCATATATTTT
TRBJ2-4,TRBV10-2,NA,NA,CASSVYRETKNIQYF,TGCGCCAGCAGTGTGTATAGGGAGACCAAAAACATTCAGTACTTC
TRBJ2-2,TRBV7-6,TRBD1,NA,CASSLAGQFSGELFF,TGTGCCAGCAGCTTAGCGGGACAGTTTTCCGGGGAGCTGTTTTTT
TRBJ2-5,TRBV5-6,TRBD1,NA,CASSFGQGEGLLIWETQYF,TGTGCCAGCAGCTTCGGACAGGGAGAAGGTTTGCTGATATGGGAGACCCAGTACTTC
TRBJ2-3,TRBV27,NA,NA,CASSAWGADTQYF,TGTGCCAGCAGCGCCTGGGGGGCAGATACGCAGTATTTT
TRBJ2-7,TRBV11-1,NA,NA,CASSLTETYEQYF,TGTGCCAGCAGCTTAACAGAAACCTACGAGCAGTACTTC
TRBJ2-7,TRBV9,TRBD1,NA,CASSVARTGERFEQYF,TGTGCCAGCAGCGTAGCCCGGACAGGGGAGAGATTCGAGCAGTACTTC
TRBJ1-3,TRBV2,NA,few,CASSVTGSGNTIYF,TGTGCCAGCAGTGTCACAGGGTCTGGAAACACCATATATTTT
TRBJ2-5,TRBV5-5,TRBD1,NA,CASSSGGEETQYF,TGTGCCAGCAGCTCAGGGGGCGAGGAGACCCAGTACTTC
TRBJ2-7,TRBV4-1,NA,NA,CASSQGLVYEQYF,TGCGCCAGCAGCCAAGGACTAGTCTACGAGCAGTACTTC
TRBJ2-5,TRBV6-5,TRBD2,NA,CASSSPASGGETQYF,TGTGCCAGCTCATCCCCCGCTAGCGGGGGAGAGACCCAGTACTTC
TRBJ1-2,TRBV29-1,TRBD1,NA,CSGGQGGDYGYTF,TGCAGCGGTGGACAGGGAGGGGACTATGGCTACACCTTC
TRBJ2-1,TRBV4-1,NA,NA,CASSQEQGWHEQFF,TGCGCCAGCAGCCAAGAGCAGGGGTGGCATGAGCAGTTCTTC
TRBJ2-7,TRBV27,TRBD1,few,CASTSTGGHYEQYF,TGTGCCAGCACTTCGACAGGGGGGCACTACGAGCAGTACTTC
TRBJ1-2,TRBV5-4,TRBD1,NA,CASSQGTGYGYTF,TGTGCCAGCAGCCAAGGGACAGGCTATGGCTACACCTTC
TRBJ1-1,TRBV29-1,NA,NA,CSVERVNTEAFF,TGCAGCGTTGAGAGGGTGAACACTGAAGCTTTCTTT